These T cell receptor beta chains were read from a single sample in a study of Ad26.COV2.S vaccination and SARS-CoV-2 variants. Libraries were prepared by immunoSEQ multiplex PCR; TCRdb keeps only in-frame clonotypes and omits some of them. The table has hundreds of thousands of clones, about 87% seen once. This material consisted of peripheral blood, taken in a trial of Ad26.COV2.S vaccine versus placebo. These TCRs come from a person between 18 and 60 years old who received the Ad26.COV2.S COVID-19 vaccine or a placebo. Both conserved end residues are part of each CDR3. A D gene is named only where the DNA matches it firmly. Some rows mark clone size as missing; the rest say once, few, many or name a class of expanded clone.

abundance: .; d_gene: TRBD1; v_gene: TRBV4-3; j_gene: TRBJ2-7; CDR3aa: CASSQSGTGPSSYEQYF; CDR3nt: TGCGCCAGCAGCCAATCCGGGACAGGGCCCAGCTCCTACGAGCAGTACTTC
abundance: .; d_gene: TRBD1; v_gene: TRBV5-1; j_gene: TRBJ1-6; CDR3aa: CASSYVDRDNSPLHF; CDR3nt: TGCGCCAGCAGCTACGTGGACAGGGATAATTCACCCCTCCACTTT
abundance: .; d_gene: TRBD2; v_gene: TRBV18; j_gene: TRBJ2-1; CDR3aa: CASSTRTSGSYNEQFF; CDR3nt: TGTGCCAGCTCAACGAGGACTAGCGGGAGCTACAATGAGCAGTTCTTC
abundance: .; d_gene: TRBD1; v_gene: TRBV30; j_gene: TRBJ1-2; CDR3aa: CAWKDRPGYGYTF; CDR3nt: TGTGCCTGGAAGGACAGGCCGGGCTATGGCTACACCTTC
abundance: .; d_gene: TRBD2; v_gene: TRBV19; j_gene: TRBJ2-3; CDR3aa: CASSISTGRAVDTQYF; CDR3nt: TGTGCCAGTAGTATTAGCACCGGGAGGGCCGTAGATACGCAGTATTTT
abundance: .; d_gene: TRBD1; v_gene: TRBV7-2; j_gene: TRBJ2-7; CDR3aa: CASSPDRGRYEQYF; CDR3nt: TGTGCCAGCAGCCCTGACAGGGGGCGTTACGAGCAGTACTTC
abundance: .; d_gene: .; v_gene: TRBV5-1; j_gene: TRBJ1-2; CDR3aa: CASSPAQGFGYGYTF; CDR3nt: TGCGCCAGCAGCCCGGCCCAGGGATTCGGCTATGGCTACACCTTC
abundance: .; d_gene: .; v_gene: TRBV3-1/TRBV3-2; j_gene: TRBJ2-2; CDR3aa: CASSQDPALGQNTGELFF; CDR3nt: TGTGCCAGCAGCCAAGATCCAGCATTGGGGCAGAACACCGGGGAGCTGTTTTTT
abundance: few; d_gene: TRBD1; v_gene: TRBV5-4; j_gene: TRBJ2-2; CDR3aa: CASSLAATGDSGELFF; CDR3nt: TGTGCCAGCAGCTTGGCCGCGACAGGGGATTCTGGGGAGCTGTTTTTT
abundance: .; d_gene: .; v_gene: TRBV7-8; j_gene: TRBJ1-6; CDR3aa: CASSSLGPGPRGSPLHF; CDR3nt: TGTGCCAGCAGCTCCCTTGGACCAGGTCCTCGGGGTTCACCCCTCCACTTT
abundance: .; d_gene: .; v_gene: TRBV28; j_gene: TRBJ1-5; CDR3aa: CASIDPGQPQHF; CDR3nt: TGTGCCAGCATCGACCCCGGCCAGCCCCAGCATTTT
abundance: .; d_gene: .; v_gene: TRBV6-2/TRBV6-3; j_gene: TRBJ2-3; CDR3aa: CASSFGGGDTQYF; CDR3nt: TGTGCCAGCAGCTTCGGGGGCGGGGATACGCAGTATTTT
abundance: .; d_gene: .; v_gene: TRBV30; j_gene: TRBJ1-5; CDR3aa: CAWSAYPSQPQHF; CDR3nt: TGTGCCTGGAGTGCCTACCCCAGTCAGCCCCAGCATTTT
abundance: .; d_gene: .; v_gene: TRBV5-1; j_gene: TRBJ1-2; CDR3aa: CASSPNTVVGNYGYTF; CDR3nt: TGCGCCAGCAGCCCAAATACCGTTGTCGGGAATTATGGCTACACCTTC
abundance: .; d_gene: TRBD1; v_gene: TRBV2; j_gene: TRBJ1-4; CDR3aa: CASSENTGGANEKLFF; CDR3nt: TGTGCCAGCAGTGAAAATACAGGGGGTGCTAATGAAAAACTGTTTTTT
abundance: once; d_gene: .; v_gene: TRBV5-6; j_gene: TRBJ1-6; CDR3aa: CASSWGALSNSPLHF; CDR3nt: TGTGCCAGCAGCTGGGGGGCGCTCAGTAATTCACCCCTCCACTTT
abundance: .; d_gene: .; v_gene: TRBV7-2; j_gene: TRBJ2-6; CDR3aa: CASSLTQSGANVLTF; CDR3nt: TGTGCCAGCAGTCTTACTCAATCTGGGGCCAACGTCCTGACTTTC
abundance: .; d_gene: .; v_gene: TRBV2; j_gene: TRBJ1-2; CDR3aa: CASSWEGLKRGGYTF; CDR3nt: TGTGCCAGCAGTTGGGAAGGACTAAAACGCGGTGGCTACACCTTC
abundance: .; d_gene: .; v_gene: TRBV19; j_gene: TRBJ2-2; CDR3aa: CASRKAGVVGELFF; CDR3nt: TGTGCCAGTAGAAAGGCAGGGGTGGTCGGGGAGCTGTTTTTT
abundance: .; d_gene: TRBD1; v_gene: TRBV3-1/TRBV3-2; j_gene: TRBJ2-1; CDR3aa: CASSQVPGGREQFF; CDR3nt: TGTGCCAGCAGCCAAGTTCCAGGGGGACGTGAGCAGTTCTTC
abundance: .; d_gene: .; v_gene: TRBV5-1; j_gene: TRBJ1-1; CDR3aa: CASSLETAYTEAFF; CDR3nt: TGCGCCAGCAGCTTGGAAACAGCTTACACTGAAGCTTTCTTT
abundance: .; d_gene: TRBD2; v_gene: TRBV2; j_gene: TRBJ2-1; CDR3aa: CATGLAGGYNEQFF; CDR3nt: TGTGCCACCGGACTAGCGGGAGGTTACAATGAGCAGTTCTTC
abundance: .; d_gene: TRBD1; v_gene: TRBV5-4; j_gene: TRBJ1-2; CDR3aa: CASSSDRFYGYTF; CDR3nt: TGTGCCAGCAGTTCGGACAGGTTCTATGGCTACACCTTC
abundance: .; d_gene: .; v_gene: TRBV28; j_gene: TRBJ2-1; CDR3aa: CASSPGRPVNNEQFF; CDR3nt: TGTGCCAGCAGTCCCGGCAGGCCTGTCAACAATGAGCAGTTCTTC
abundance: .; d_gene: TRBD2; v_gene: TRBV4-2; j_gene: TRBJ2-7; CDR3aa: CASSPLPGLAGGYEQYF; CDR3nt: TGTGCCAGCAGCCCCCTACCGGGACTAGCGGGAGGATACGAGCAGTACTTC
abundance: .; d_gene: .; v_gene: TRBV2; j_gene: TRBJ2-7; CDR3aa: CASQDADSTREQYF; CDR3nt: TGTGCCAGCCAAGACGCGGACTCCACGCGCGAGCAGTACTTC
abundance: once; d_gene: TRBD2; v_gene: TRBV11-1; j_gene: TRBJ2-2; CDR3aa: CASSPTSGGANGELFF; CDR3nt: TGTGCCAGCAGCCCGACTAGCGGGGGGGCCAACGGGGAGCTGTTTTTT